This T cell receptor beta chain is drawn from a study of T cells after yellow fever vaccination. A single record per CDR3 protein comes from TCRdb applying MiXCR to the 5' RACE reads. This table holds about 320,000 distinct CDR3 sequences, approximately 4.5% found once. This CDR3 comprises 13 residues. Germline V lookup: CDR1 MGHDK, CDR2 SYGVNS. The V and J ends lost 4 bases and 3 bases respectively, with 8 bases between them. This clonotype came up many times. The rearrangement joins TRBV25-1 to TRBJ2-3; D unclear. Sequenced here: PBMCs, sampled 15 days after the yellow fever booster vaccination. This sequence originates from a man aged 18 to 35 who received the YFV17D yellow fever vaccine. The CDR3 here is CASSGTATDTQYF. The CDR3, as DNA: TGTGCCAGCAGTGGAACAGCTACAGATACGCAGTATTTT.